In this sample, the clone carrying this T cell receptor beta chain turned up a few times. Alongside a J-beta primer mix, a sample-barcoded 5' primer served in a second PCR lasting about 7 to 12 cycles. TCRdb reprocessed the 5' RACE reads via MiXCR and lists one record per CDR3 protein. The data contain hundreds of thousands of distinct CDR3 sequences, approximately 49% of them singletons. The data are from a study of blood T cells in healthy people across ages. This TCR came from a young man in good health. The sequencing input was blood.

CDR3 in amino acids: CAILGPKDTQYF. In DNA form, the CDR3 reads TGTGCCATCTTGGGACCAAAAGATACGCAGTATTTT. This sequence joins TRBV10-3 and TRBJ2-3; D tentatively fits TRBD1 or TRBD2 (5 bases each). This CDR3 has 12 amino acids. V was pared by 8 bases and J by 5 bases, with 11 bases between. Germline CDR1 is ENHRY and CDR2 is SYGVKD.